A selection of T cell receptor beta chains follows, all from one sample in a study of cytomegalovirus exposure and HLA in healthy donors. Sequencing was performed with immunoSEQ multiplex PCR; in TCRdb, only in-frame clones are kept and a portion is missing. Altogether 160,000 or so clones are present, under 90% being singletons, with the ten largest covering 4% to 5%. Sequences were obtained from PBMCs. These receptors were collected from a man aged 30-40 years in good health and CMV-seronegative. CDR3s include the opening cysteine and the closing phenylalanine or tryptophan. The order of the fields is clone size, J gene, V gene, D gene, CDR3 DNA, CDR3 protein. D genes are given only for firm matches. The listing skips clone size in some rows; elsewhere it reads once, few, many or a size class.

-,TRBJ1-3,TRBV28,-,TGTGCCAGCAGTTTGGGGGGCTCTGGAAACACCATATATTTT,CASSLGGSGNTIYF
-,TRBJ1-1,TRBV28,TRBD1,TGTGCCAGCAGTTTGGGGACAGGGTTGACTGAAGCTTTCTTT,CASSLGTGLTEAFF
-,TRBJ2-5,TRBV6-6,-,TGTGCCAGCAGACCCGGGGGACAAGAGACCCAGTACTTC,CASRPGGQETQYF
-,TRBJ2-7,TRBV29-1,-,TGCAGCGTTCAAAACAGAAACTCCTACGAGCAGTACTTC,CSVQNRNSYEQYF
-,TRBJ2-1,TRBV7-9,-,TGTGCCAGCAGCAAGAAAACAGGGTTTTTTGAGCAGTTCTTC,CASSKKTGFFEQFF
once,TRBJ1-5,TRBV27,-,TGTGCCACCTGGGGAGGGGATCGACAGCCCCAGCATTTT,CATWGGDRQPQHF
-,TRBJ1-1,TRBV7-9,-,TGTTCCAGCAGCTTACAAGCCTCGCCCACTGAAGCTTTCTTT,CSSSLQASPTEAFF
-,TRBJ2-1,TRBV11-2,TRBD2,TGTGCCAGCAGCTCAACTAGCGGGAGAAGACGTGAGCAGTTCTTC,CASSSTSGRRREQFF
-,TRBJ2-3,TRBV9,TRBD2,TGTGCCAGCAGCGTTTTACTAGCGGGAGGAACAGATACGCAGTATTTT,CASSVLLAGGTDTQYF
-,TRBJ2-7,TRBV7-9,-,TGTGCCAGCAGCTTAGACCTCCCCCGAGGGCAGTACTTC,CASSLDLPRGQYF
once,TRBJ1-2,TRBV27,-,TGTGCCAGCAGTCCCCGGGGTTTCGGCTATGGCTACACCTTC,CASSPRGFGYGYTF
-,TRBJ2-7,TRBV2,TRBD1,TGTGCCAGCAGTGAAATCTACAGTGGAGGGACAGGGCCCTACGAGCAGTACTTC,CASSEIYSGGTGPYEQYF
-,TRBJ1-2,TRBV2,TRBD1,TGTGCCAGCAGTGATGGGACAGCAAACTATGGCTACACCTTC,CASSDGTANYGYTF
few,TRBJ2-2,TRBV15,-,TGTGCCACCAGCCTAGGACAAAACACCGGGGAGCTGTTTTTT,CATSLGQNTGELFF
-,TRBJ2-7,TRBV13,TRBD1,TGTGCCAGCAGCTTAGATGCTCCGGGACAGGGAATCTCCTACGAGCAGTACTTC,CASSLDAPGQGISYEQYF
-,TRBJ2-1,TRBV7-3,-,TGTGCCAGCAGCCCTGGGGGGACCCCCTCCTACAATGAGCAGTTCTTC,CASSPGGTPSYNEQFF
-,TRBJ1-1,TRBV14,-,TGTGCCAGCAGCCAATATATACAGAGCGGTGAAGCTTTCTTT,CASSQYIQSGEAFF
few,TRBJ1-2,TRBV7-2,TRBD1,TGTGCCAGCATCGCGGACAGGGTGATTGTTGGCTACACCTTC,CASIADRVIVGYTF
few,TRBJ2-1,TRBV5-4,-,TGTGCCAGCAGCCCCGTGATAGCGTCTGAGCAGTTCTTC,CASSPVIASEQFF
-,TRBJ2-5,TRBV11-2,-,TGTGCCAGCAGCTTAGTCGGAGAGACCCAGTACTTC,CASSLVGETQYF
-,TRBJ1-2,TRBV5-1,TRBD1,TGCGCCAGCAGCGGCACCGGGACAGAAATATATGGCTACACCTTC,CASSGTGTEIYGYTF
-,TRBJ2-3,TRBV4-2,TRBD2,TGTGCCAGCAGCCAAGATCGGTGGGGAAGCGGGGTAGGCACAGATACGCAGTATTTT,CASSQDRWGSGVGTDTQYF
-,TRBJ2-1,TRBV28,-,TGTGCCAGCAGTTTATGGATCCGGGATGAGCAGTTCTTC,CASSLWIRDEQFF
-,TRBJ2-7,TRBV6-5,-,TGTGCCAGCACCTCAGGCTACGAGCAGTACTTC,CASTSGYEQYF
-,TRBJ2-1,TRBV19,-,TGTGCCAGTAGTAGCGGGAAGGGATATGAGCAGTTCTTC,CASSSGKGYEQFF
-,TRBJ2-7,TRBV28,-,TGTGCCAGCAGGGACGGGACATTCCCTTACGAGCAGTACTTC,CASRDGTFPYEQYF
-,TRBJ2-1,TRBV6-6,-,TGTGCCAGCAGTTACTCTACTGCGCCACGAGAGCAGTTCTTC,CASSYSTAPREQFF
-,TRBJ2-7,TRBV6-5,TRBD1,TGTGCCTCCGGGACAGATAGCTCCTACGAGCAGTACTTC,CASGTDSSYEQYF
-,TRBJ2-1,TRBV7-9,TRBD2,TGTGCCAGCAGTTTTAGGGCTAGCGGGCTCTACAATGAGCAGTTCTTC,CASSFRASGLYNEQFF